This T cell receptor beta chain was found in a study of patients and donors after allogeneic stem cell transplantation. This clonotype was observed a few times. Germline loops: CDR1 ENHRY, CDR2 SYGVKD. The CDR3 contains 13 residues. The ends lost 10 bases at V and 5 bases at J; junction bases unmatched: 8. TCRdb used MiXCR to reprocess the RT-PCR reads, holding one entry per CDR3 protein. The table lists roughly 940,000 distinct CDR3 sequences, 18% of them singletons. Sequences were obtained from blood, either unsorted or a sorted T cell fraction (not recorded which). This receptor was identified in a human donor who was either an allogeneic HSCT recipient or a stem cell or donor lymphocyte infusion donor (not recorded which). It is not recorded whose cells these are; they may come from a transplant donor. V gene TRBV10-3 combines with J gene TRBJ1-1, with 9 positions matching TRBD1. The CDR3 here is CATSQGAETEAFF. DNA for the CDR3: TGTGCCACCTCACAGGGGGCGGAAACTGAAGCTTTCTTT.